These T cell receptor beta chains were read from a single sample in a study of regulatory T cells in long-lasting Graves disease. TCRdb itself ran the multiplex PCR reads through MiXCR, one entry per CDR3 protein. The sample consists of over 500,000 distinct CDR3 sequences, 16% of them appearing once. The sample was also reused in another study, on T cells in Graves' hyperthyroidism and ophthalmopathy.

The material sequenced was peripheral blood mononuclear cells (PBMCs), taken at new diagnosis, from a patient treated with antithyroid drugs. The receptor source for this set is a woman aged 25 to 45 with Graves disease. The conserved cysteine and the conserved F or W are not part of the CDR3 here.

TRBV11-2	ASSFAVAAEAF
TRBV6-1	ASTPNGGNENYGYT
TRBV20-1	SARALGSGGGNEQF
TRBV28	ASSLSGWGREKLF
TRBV18	ASSVTVGTDIQY
TRBV12-3/TRBV12-4	ACRGGLPPGDYNEQF
TRBV24-1	ATSDSDSYWTGPTEAF
TRBV7-2	ASSSDLAEKQF
TRBV5-1	ASSLTPGQGGYEQY
TRBV6-1	ASTRGQDYEQY
TRBV28	ASSPRTGTNYGYT